This TCR beta chain was found in a study of T-cell reconstitution after alpha-beta-depleted transplantation in children. This clonotype was recorded a few times. CDR1 and CDR2 from the germline V gene are DFQATT and SNEGSKA (reference sequence). The V and J ends lost 3 bases and 3 bases respectively, with 10 bases between them. The CDR3 totals 13 residues. Molecular barcoding with unique molecular identifiers was used for the TCRbeta library. TCRdb itself ran the PCR reads through MiXCR, one entry per CDR3 protein. The table records about 610,000 distinct CDR3 sequences, roughly a tenth of them present only once.

This clonotype originated in a human donor who donated a stem cell graft to a child with acute myeloid leukemia. V gene TRBV20-1 combines with J gene TRBJ2-3; D is possibly TRBD1 (6 bases). Sample: PBMCs from the stem cell graft donor, taken from the stem cell graft. The CDR3 protein is CSARGAMTDTQYF. Here the CDR3 DNA reads TGCAGTGCTAGGGGGGCGATGACAGATACGCAGTATTTT.